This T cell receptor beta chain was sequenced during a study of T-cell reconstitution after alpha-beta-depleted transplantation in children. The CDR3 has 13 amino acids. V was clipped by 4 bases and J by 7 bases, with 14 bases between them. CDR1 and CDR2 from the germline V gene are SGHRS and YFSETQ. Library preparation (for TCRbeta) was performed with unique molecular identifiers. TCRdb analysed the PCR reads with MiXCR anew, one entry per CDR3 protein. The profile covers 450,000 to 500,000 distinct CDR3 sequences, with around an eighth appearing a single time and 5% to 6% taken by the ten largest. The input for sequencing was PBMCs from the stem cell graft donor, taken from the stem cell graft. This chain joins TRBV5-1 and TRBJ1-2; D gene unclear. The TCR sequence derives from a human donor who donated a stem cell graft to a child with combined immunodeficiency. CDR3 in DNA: TGCGCCAGCAGCCGTGAGATCCCGGGTGGCTACACCTTC. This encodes CASSREIPGGYTF.